A selection of T cell receptor beta chains follows, all from one sample in a study of T cell repertoires in aging, cancer and after chemotherapy. TCRdb independently ran MiXCR on the multiplex PCR reads; one entry per CDR3 protein. This sample has more than 10,000 distinct CDR3 sequences, with about 20% found just once. Sequenced input: blood. These receptors were obtained from a human donor in good health. Each CDR3 is given with its conserved first and last residue. D genes are given only for firm matches. Clone size appears in some rows only: once, few, many, or a class for an expanded clone.

d_gene | j_gene | v_gene | abundance | CDR3aa | CDR3nt
TRBD2 | TRBJ2-3 | TRBV20-1 | few | CSASPGLDYTDTQYF | TGCAGTGCTAGCCCGGGACTAGACTACACAGATACGCAGTATTTT
. | TRBJ2-1 | TRBV5-1 | few | CASSRPGDEQFF | TGCGCCAGCAGCAGGCCCGGGGATGAGCAGTTCTTC
. | TRBJ1-3 | TRBV6-2/TRBV6-3 | . | CASSTGAAGNTIYF | TGTGCCAGCAGCACTGGAGCGGCCGGAAACACCATATATTTT
. | TRBJ2-2 | TRBV7-9 | . | CASSLEHKNTGELFF | TGTGCCAGCAGCTTAGAGCACAAGAACACCGGGGAGCTGTTTTTT
. | TRBJ1-5 | TRBV27 | medium-sized | CASSAGDQPQHF | TGTGCCAGCAGTGCGGGGGATCAGCCCCAGCATTTT
. | TRBJ1-6 | TRBV20-1 | medium-sized | CSASPGTENSPLHF | TGCAGTGCTAGTCCCGGGACCGAGAATTCACCCCTCCACTTT
TRBD1 | TRBJ2-2 | TRBV19 | medium-sized | CASSGQGAFSGGELFF | TGTGCCAGTAGTGGACAGGGGGCATTTAGTGGCGGGGAGCTGTTTTTT
. | TRBJ2-5 | TRBV6-5 | medium-sized | CASSYIETQYF | TGTGCCAGCAGTTACATAGAGACCCAGTACTTC
. | TRBJ1-2 | TRBV12-3/TRBV12-4 | medium-sized | CASNRATSGYTF | TGTGCCAGCAACCGGGCTACAAGTGGCTACACCTTC
TRBD1 | TRBJ2-2 | TRBV5-4 | many | CASSPRGSDTGELFF | TGTGCCAGCAGCCCCAGGGGGTCGGACACCGGGGAGCTGTTTTTT